This T cell receptor (beta chain) was identified in a study of blood T cell repertoires in COVID-19. Overall study: Collection of acute and convalescent COVID-19 samples took place in the United States, Italy and Spain. PBMCs, B-cell-depleted T cells, or T cells were the source of the cDNA or gDNA that made up the material.

Germline assignment: CDR1 SGHAT and CDR2 FQNNGV. The CDR3 spans 15 residues. V dropped 6 bases and J dropped 5 bases, with 19 bases sitting between them. Repertoires were generated with immunoSEQ multiplex PCR, while TCRdb's copy carries only in-frame clones and drops some. The data contain 250,000 or so clones, approximately 90% of them singletons. Assignments of participants to cohorts depended upon their own reported clinical history. The V call is TRBV11-2, the J call TRBJ1-1; perhaps TRBD1 as D (5 bases). This sequence was found in a human donor in a cohort exposed to, infected with or recovered from COVID-19 (not recorded which). The donor label of this sample is uncertain. What was sequenced was PBMCs or T cells enriched from blood (not recorded which). The CDR3 sequence is CASRSWGIAGTEAFF. In DNA, the CDR3 is TGTGCCAGCAGATCCTGGGGGATCGCGGGAACTGAAGCTTTCTTT.